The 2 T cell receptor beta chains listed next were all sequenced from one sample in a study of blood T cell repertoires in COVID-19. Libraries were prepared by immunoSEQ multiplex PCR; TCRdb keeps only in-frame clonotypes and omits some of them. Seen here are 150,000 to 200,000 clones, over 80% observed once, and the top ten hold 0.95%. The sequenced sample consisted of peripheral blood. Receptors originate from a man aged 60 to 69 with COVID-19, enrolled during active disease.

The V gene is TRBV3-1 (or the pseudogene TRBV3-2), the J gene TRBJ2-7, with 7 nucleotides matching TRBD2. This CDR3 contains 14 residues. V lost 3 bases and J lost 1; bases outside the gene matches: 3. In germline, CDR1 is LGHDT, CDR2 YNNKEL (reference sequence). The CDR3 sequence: CASSHSSGSYEQYF. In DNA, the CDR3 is TGTGCCAGCAGCCATTCTAGCGGTTCCTACGAGCAGTACTTC.

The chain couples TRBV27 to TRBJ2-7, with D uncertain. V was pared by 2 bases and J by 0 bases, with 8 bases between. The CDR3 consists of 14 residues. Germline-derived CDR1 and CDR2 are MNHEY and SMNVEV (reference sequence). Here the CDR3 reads CASSLQDPSYEQYF. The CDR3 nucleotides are TGTGCCAGCAGTTTACAGGATCCCTCCTACGAGCAGTACTTC.